This entry features one T cell receptor beta chain sequence. The source of the sample is a study of T cells expressing NK-cell markers. Looked up from germline, CDR1 is DFQATT and CDR2 is SNEGSKA (reference sequence). CDR3 length: 14 residues. With the 5' RACE reads reprocessed, TCRdb shows one record per CDR3 protein and no DNA. The record lists about 260,000 distinct CDR3 sequences, of which the ten most abundant hold 0.39%. The V and J genes are TRBV20-1 and TRBJ2-7; TCRdb calls TRBD1, which cannot be checked without DNA. What was sequenced was blood T cells: a sorted CD56 or NKG2C T cell subset, CD4+ or CD8+ T cells, or bulk PBMC T cells (not recorded which). The receptor was derived from a man aged 18 to 30 in good health. The CDR3 sequence is CSAPQGTGEYEQYF.